Each of the 23 T cell receptor beta chains below was sequenced from the same sample in a study of blood T cell repertoires in COVID-19. The repertoire was sequenced with immunoSEQ multiplex PCR; TCRdb's copy has only in-frame clones and lacks some. The table records about 100,000 clones, roughly four fifths of them present only once. Sequences were obtained from peripheral blood. The receptors shown here come from a man aged 80 or over with COVID-19, enrolled during active disease.

This clone was detected a few times. The V call is TRBV11-2, the J call TRBJ2-2; no reliable D call. CDR3 length equals 15 residues. With 10 bases removed from V and 5 bases from J, the gap between germline ends came to 20 bases. Germline loops: CDR1 SGHAT, CDR2 FQNNGV. CDR3 nucleotide sequence: TGTGCCACCCAACTTAGCTTCTCTACAACCGGGGAGCTGTTTTTT. Translation gives CATQLSFSTTGELFF.

The chain has TRBV28 and TRBJ2-7; unclear D gene. The CDR3 runs 17 residues. Germline V gene lookup returns CDR1 MDHEN and CDR2 SYDVKM. V shed 0 bases and J shed 3 bases, with 18 bases lying between them. The CDR3 spells CASSLWASNRVFYEQYF. For the CDR3, the DNA is TGTGCCAGCAGTTTATGGGCCAGCAACCGGGTATTCTACGAGCAGTACTTC.

The rearrangement joins TRBV7-2 to TRBJ2-4; 15 nucleotides agree with TRBD2. Looked up from germline, CDR1 is SGHTA and CDR2 is FQGNSA. The CDR3 is made up of 19 amino acids. With V trimmed by 5 bases and J by 2 bases, 10 bases remained unmatched. CDR3 sequence reads: CASSHGLAGGPSPKNIQYF. In nucleotides, the CDR3 is TGTGCCAGCAGCCACGGACTAGCGGGAGGGCCTAGCCCCAAAAACATTCAGTACTTC.

The chain links TRBV6-6 to TRBJ1-3; 7 positions match TRBD1. CDR1 MNHNY and CDR2 SVGAGI come from the germline V gene (reference sequence). This CDR3 has 16 residues. Losses at the gene ends were 8 bases for V and 3 bases for J; bases not matched to a gene: 13. CDR3 sequence (DNA): TGTGCCAGCGTAGGGCAGGGGGTAGTTGATGGAAACACCATATATTTT. It encodes CASVGQGVVDGNTIYF.

The J gene is TRBJ2-6, the V gene TRBV10-2, with TRBD2 identical over 9 bases. CDR1 and CDR2 (germline): WSHSY, SAAADI. The CDR3 runs 17 residues. Losses at the gene ends were 3 bases for V and 5 bases for J; bases not matched to a gene: 8. This CDR3 is CASSELAGGLRANVLTF. CDR3 nucleotides: TGCGCCAGCAGTGAACTAGCGGGTGGGTTGCGGGCCAACGTCCTGACTTTC.

This chain connects TRBV30 to TRBJ2-3; TRBD1 aligns across 7 bases. CDR1 GTSNPN and CDR2 SVGIG come from the germline V gene (reference sequence). This CDR3 comprises 14 residues. Unmatched junction bases numbered 4, after V lost 2 bases and J lost 2 bases. CDR3 amino acids: CAWSRGRDTDTQYF. Here the CDR3 DNA reads TGTGCCTGGAGTAGGGGGCGAGACACAGATACGCAGTATTTT.

This chain connects TRBV28 to TRBJ2-3, with 8 bases that match TRBD1. The CDR3 runs to 15 residues. J was trimmed by 8 bases and V by 4 bases; bases with no gene match: 11. Germline CDR1 and CDR2: MDHEN and SYDVKM. DNA for the CDR3: TGTGCCAGCAGTTCCGGGACAGGCACACAGGGTACGCAGTATTTT. As protein: CASSSGTGTQGTQYF.

V and J are TRBV14 and TRBJ2-7; 8 bases agree with TRBD1. This CDR3 comprises 14 residues. J was trimmed by 4 bases and V by 4 bases; bases with no gene match: 6. The germline V gene has CDR1 SGHDN and CDR2 FVKESK. DNA of the CDR3: TGTGCCAGCAGCCCCGACAGGGGAAGGTACGAGCAGTACTTC. Amino acids: CASSPDRGRYEQYF.

This clone occurred a few times. This sequence joins TRBV18 and TRBJ2-7, with D perhaps TRBD1 (7 bases). In germline, CDR1 is KGHSH, CDR2 LQKENI. Deletions cut 3 bases from V and 2 bases from J, with 11 bases between. The CDR3 length is 14 residues. The CDR3 DNA is TGTGCCAGCTCACCCCAGGGGGGAGCCTACGAGCAGTACTTC. This encodes CASSPQGGAYEQYF.

The chain carries TRBV28 and TRBJ2-5; D perhaps matches TRBD2 (6 bases). The CDR3 contains 14 residues. V was clipped by 7 bases and J by 5 bases, with 17 bases between them. Germline V gene sequence: CDR1 MDHEN, CDR2 SYDVKM. CDR3 in amino acids: CASKEGPQLETQYF. CDR3 DNA: TGTGCCAGCAAGGAGGGGCCTCAGTTGGAGACCCAGTACTTC.

The CDR3 bases are TGTGCCAGCAGTTTCTGGGACAGGGCCGAGACCCAGTACTTC. Its translation: CASSFWDRAETQYF. The genes are TRBV27 and TRBJ2-5; 9 bases map to TRBD1. V gave up 3 bases and J gave up 5 bases; unmatched junction bases: 4. The germline CDR1 and CDR2 sequences are MNHEY and SMNVEV (reference sequence). The CDR3 totals 14 residues.

V usage is TRBV5-1 and J usage is TRBJ1-2, with 8 bases lining up with TRBD1. Germline CDR1 SGHRS, CDR2 YFSETQ. The CDR3 contains 12 residues. J lost 8 bases, V lost 4 bases, and 4 bases had no gene match. The CDR3 DNA is TGCGCCAGCAGCCCACAGGGGGACGGCTACACCTTC. The encoded protein is CASSPQGDGYTF.

The chain recombines TRBV30 with TRBJ1-6; TRBD1 might be the D (6 bases). The germline V gene encodes CDR1 GTSNPN and CDR2 SVGIG (reference sequence). The CDR3 is made up of 14 amino acids. Trimming left V 3 bases short and J 7 bases short, with 13 bases between. The chain's CDR3 is CAWSAGQINSPLHF. The DNA for the CDR3 is TGTGCCTGGAGCGCCGGACAGATAAATTCACCCCTCCACTTT.

This chain's CDR3 is CAISSGQVGHYGYTF. CDR3 bases: TGTGCCATCAGTTCGGGACAGGTCGGTCACTATGGCTACACCTTC. The J gene is TRBJ1-2, the V gene TRBV10-3, with TRBD1 matching 8 bases. V trimming: 5 bases; J trimming: 3 bases; junction bases outside the gene matches: 8. The V gene's germline CDR1 is ENHRY and CDR2 SYGVKD. The CDR3 contains 15 residues.

J is TRBJ1-4 and V is TRBV4-3; 9 bases are a match to TRBD1. V lost 4 bases and J lost 6; bases outside the gene matches: 3. Germline V gene lookup returns CDR1 LGHNA and CDR2 YSLEER. The CDR3 has 14 residues. CDR3: CASSPNRGHEKLFF. CDR3 sequence (DNA): TGCGCCAGCAGCCCCAACAGGGGGCATGAAAAACTGTTTTTT.

The chain employs TRBV6-5 and TRBJ2-7, with D possibly matching TRBD1 (5 bases). Trimming removed 0 bases from V and 0 bases from J, with 9 bases in between. CDR3 size: 15 residues. The germline CDR1 and CDR2 sequences are MNHEY and SVGAGI. CDR3 residues: CASSYSAGNSYEQYF. CDR3 DNA sequence: TGTGCCAGCAGTTACTCGGCAGGGAACTCCTACGAGCAGTACTTC.

The chain combines TRBV11-3 with TRBJ2-3; 7 bases match TRBD2. CDR1 is SGHNT and CDR2 is YENEEA in the germline V gene. After removal of 5 bases from V and 3 bases from J, the junction contained 8 bases not matched to a gene. The CDR3 loop spans 15 amino acids. In nucleotides, the CDR3 is TGTGCCAGCAGCCGCGGGACTACAAAAACAGATACGCAGTATTTT. This encodes CASSRGTTKTDTQYF.

With regard to this clone: This sample also contains other DNA sequences that code for the same CDR3. The rearrangement links TRBV29-1 to TRBJ1-1, with D possibly TRBD1 on 6 matching bases. The CDR3 has 12 amino acids. Trimming stripped 6 bases from V and 1 base from J, with 9 bases between. Germline V gene data show CDR1 as SQVTM and CDR2 as ANQGSEA. CDR3 coding DNA: TGCAGCGTGGAACAGGGGAACACTGAAGCTTTCTTT. Translating it yields CSVEQGNTEAFF. The whole variable domain, filled in from reference TRBV29-1 and TRBJ1-1, reads SAVISQKPSRDICQRGTSLTIQCQVDSQVTMMFWYRQQPGQSLTLIATANQGSEATYESGFVIDKFPISRPNLTFSTLTVSNMSPEDSSIYLCSVEQGNTEAFFGQGTRLTVV.

This clone was picked up one time. This chain joins TRBV6-5 and TRBJ2-1, with D unclear. The germline gives CDR1 MNHEY, CDR2 SVGAGI. V was cut by 7 bases and J by 9 bases, with 16 bases left in between. This CDR3 has 13 amino acids. The CDR3 DNA reads TGTGCCAGCATGCCGCAGGTGGGTACTGAGCAGTTCTTC. Encoded protein: CASMPQVGTEQFF.

The rearrangement uses TRBV19 and TRBJ2-5; the D gene is possibly TRBD2 (5 bases). The CDR3 extends over 13 amino acids. Between the trimmed V and J ends, which lost 7 bases and 2 bases, there was a span of 11 bases. Per the germline V gene, CDR1 is LNHDA and CDR2 is SQIVND (reference sequence). The CDR3, as DNA: TGTGCCAGTACCCAACGGGGTCAAGAGACCCAGTACTTC. This codes for CASTQRGQETQYF.

The sample holds a few counts of this clone. The rearrangement links TRBV28 to TRBJ2-5, with 9 nucleotides matching TRBD1. The length of the CDR3 is 15 residues. Germline assignment: CDR1 MDHEN and CDR2 SYDVKM. V shed 5 bases and J 3 bases; nucleotides not matched to a gene: 7. The CDR3, as DNA: TGTGCCAGCAGTAGGGTGGACAGGGGAGAAGAGACCCAGTACTTC. Translation gives CASSRVDRGEETQYF.

This chain links TRBV3-1 (or the pseudogene TRBV3-2) with TRBJ1-1; D is unclear. This CDR3 has 17 residues. Trimming took 4 bases from V and 1 from J, leaving 19 bases between them. Germline CDR1 and CDR2: LGHDT and YNNKEL (reference sequence). CDR3 in amino acids: CASSRQLNGGANTEAFF. DNA for the CDR3: TGTGCCAGCAGCCGCCAATTGAATGGAGGTGCGAACACTGAAGCTTTCTTT.

This clone turned up a few times. This chain links TRBV5-1 with TRBJ1-1; possibly TRBD1 for D (6 bases). Trimming pared 2 bases from V and 3 bases from J, leaving 26 bases between. The CDR3 has 19 residues. The germline V gene has CDR1 SGHRS and CDR2 YFSETQ. In nucleotides, the CDR3 is TGCGCCAGCAGCTTTTATCAGGTTTCAAATTACAGGGAAGACACTGAAGCTTTCTTT. Amino acids: CASSFYQVSNYREDTEAFF. Combining the CDR3 with reference TRBV5-1 and TRBJ1-1 gives the whole variable domain KAGVTQTPRYLIKTRGQQVTLSCSPISGHRSVSWYQQTPGQGLQFLFEYFSETQRNKGNFPGRFSGRQFSNSRSEMNVSTLELGDSALYLCASSFYQVSNYREDTEAFFGQGTRLTVV.